The source of this T cell receptor beta chain is a study of T cell responses to AZD1222 COVID-19 vaccine. Notes on the study in general: After the peak T cell response, and only then, were repertoires sampled.

The assay was immunoSEQ multiplex PCR, and TCRdb's table has in-frame clones only and misses some. The sample yields about 150,000 clones, around 90% seen once. In regard to this clone: What it binds is not known.

The germline V and J ends were trimmed by 3 bases and 2 bases, with 10 bases remaining between them. This CDR3 contains 15 residues. The germline gives CDR1 KGHSH, CDR2 LQKENI. Source: peripheral blood, taken 28 days after the second AZD1222 dose. The TCR originated in an adult who received the AZD1222 COVID-19 vaccine. This sequence joins TRBV18 and TRBJ2-2, with D hard to call. The DNA of the CDR3 is TGTGCCAGCTCACCCCGGGCGGCAAACACCGGGGAGCTGTTTTTT. Translation: CASSPRAANTGELFF.